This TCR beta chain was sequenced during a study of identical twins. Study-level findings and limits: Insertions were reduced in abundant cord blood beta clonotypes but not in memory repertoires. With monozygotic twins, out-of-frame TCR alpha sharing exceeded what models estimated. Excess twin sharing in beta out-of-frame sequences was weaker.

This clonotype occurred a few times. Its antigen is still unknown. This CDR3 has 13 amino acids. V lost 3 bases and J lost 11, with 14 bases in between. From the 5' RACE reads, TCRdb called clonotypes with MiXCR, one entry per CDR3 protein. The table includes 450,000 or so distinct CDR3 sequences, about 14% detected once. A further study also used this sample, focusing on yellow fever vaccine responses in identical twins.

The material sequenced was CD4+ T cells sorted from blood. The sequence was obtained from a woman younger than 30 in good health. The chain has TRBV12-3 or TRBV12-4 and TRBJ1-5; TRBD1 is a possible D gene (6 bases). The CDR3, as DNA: TGTGCCAGCAGTTTGAAGGGGGGTATGGCCCAGCATTTT. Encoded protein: CASSLKGGMAQHF.